The rows below give T cell receptor beta chains drawn from one sample of a study of shared clonotypes between healthy human individuals. The method was immunoSEQ multiplex PCR; TCRdb's version includes in-frame clones alone and lacks a portion of them. The sample lists roughly 2,000,000 clones; approximately 95% were seen once. Specimen: naive CD8+ T cells sorted from blood. The origin of the receptors is a young man in good health. CDR3s include the opening cysteine and the closing phenylalanine or tryptophan. A D gene is named only where the DNA matches it firmly. The size of a clone is reported for some rows only, either as once, few or many, or as a class for expanded clones.

J gene: TRBJ2-7
clone size: .
D gene: TRBD1
V gene: TRBV28
CDR3 length: 14
CDR3 protein: CASSSTGTAYEQYF
CDR3 DNA: TGTGCCAGCAGTTCAACCGGGACAGCTTACGAGCAGTACTTC

J gene: TRBJ2-7
clone size: .
D gene: .
V gene: TRBV19
CDR3 length: 12
CDR3 protein: CASSDDAYEQYF
CDR3 DNA: TGTGCCAGTAGTGACGACGCTTACGAGCAGTACTTC

J gene: TRBJ1-1
clone size: .
D gene: TRBD1
V gene: TRBV6-5
CDR3 length: 15
CDR3 protein: CASSQLTGAGTEAFF
CDR3 DNA: TGTGCCAGCAGCCAATTGACAGGGGCTGGAACTGAAGCTTTCTTT

J gene: TRBJ2-1
clone size: .
D gene: .
V gene: TRBV7-2
CDR3 length: 14
CDR3 protein: CASSLVGIYNEQFF
CDR3 DNA: TGTGCCAGCAGCTTAGTTGGCATATACAATGAGCAGTTCTTC

J gene: TRBJ1-2
clone size: .
D gene: TRBD1
V gene: TRBV25-1
CDR3 length: 13
CDR3 protein: CASSPDRAYGYTF
CDR3 DNA: TGTGCCAGCAGTCCGGACAGGGCCTATGGCTACACCTTC

J gene: TRBJ2-2
clone size: .
D gene: TRBD2
V gene: TRBV4-3
CDR3 length: 17
CDR3 protein: CASSSHGREGLNGELFF
CDR3 DNA: TGCGCCAGCAGCTCGCATGGGCGGGAGGGCCTGAACGGGGAGCTGTTTTTT

J gene: TRBJ1-5
clone size: once
D gene: .
V gene: TRBV28
CDR3 length: 15
CDR3 protein: CASSFAGISNQPQHF
CDR3 DNA: TGTGCCAGCAGTTTCGCCGGTATTAGCAATCAGCCCCAGCATTTT

J gene: TRBJ2-7
clone size: .
D gene: .
V gene: TRBV9
CDR3 length: 15
CDR3 protein: CASSVDAGNSYEQYF
CDR3 DNA: TGTGCCAGCAGCGTAGACGCGGGGAACTCCTACGAGCAGTACTTC

J gene: TRBJ2-7
clone size: once
D gene: TRBD1
V gene: TRBV2
CDR3 length: 14
CDR3 protein: CASSESTGNYEQYF
CDR3 DNA: TGTGCCAGCAGTGAATCGACAGGGAACTACGAGCAGTACTTC

J gene: TRBJ2-6
clone size: .
D gene: .
V gene: TRBV27
CDR3 length: 15
CDR3 protein: CASSFGLSGANVLTF
CDR3 DNA: TGTGCCAGCAGTTTCGGGTTATCTGGGGCCAACGTCCTGACTTTC

J gene: TRBJ2-3
clone size: .
D gene: .
V gene: TRBV9
CDR3 length: 19
CDR3 protein: CASSVPGDSGADRTDTQYF
CDR3 DNA: TGTGCCAGCAGCGTACCCGGAGATTCAGGGGCCGACCGCACAGATACGCAGTATTTT

J gene: TRBJ2-7
clone size: .
D gene: .
V gene: TRBV11-2
CDR3 length: 14
CDR3 protein: CASSYIRGIYEQYF
CDR3 DNA: TGTGCCAGCAGTTACATCAGGGGAATATACGAGCAGTACTTC

J gene: TRBJ2-1
clone size: .
D gene: TRBD2
V gene: TRBV11-3
CDR3 length: 14
CDR3 protein: CASSPPSGGNEQFF
CDR3 DNA: TGTGCCAGCAGTCCACCTAGCGGGGGAAATGAGCAGTTCTTC

J gene: TRBJ2-2
clone size: .
D gene: TRBD2
V gene: TRBV6-5
CDR3 length: 16
CDR3 protein: CASSYVAGGWGGELFF
CDR3 DNA: TGTGCCAGCAGTTACGTGGCGGGAGGTTGGGGCGGGGAGCTGTTTTTT

J gene: TRBJ2-2
clone size: .
D gene: .
V gene: TRBV29-1
CDR3 length: 13
CDR3 protein: CSVEVRDTGELFF
CDR3 DNA: TGCAGCGTTGAAGTGCGGGACACCGGGGAGCTGTTTTTT

J gene: TRBJ2-7
clone size: .
D gene: .
V gene: TRBV5-4
CDR3 length: 13
CDR3 protein: CASSKEGGYEQYF
CDR3 DNA: TGTGCCAGCAGCAAGGAAGGGGGCTACGAGCAGTACTTC